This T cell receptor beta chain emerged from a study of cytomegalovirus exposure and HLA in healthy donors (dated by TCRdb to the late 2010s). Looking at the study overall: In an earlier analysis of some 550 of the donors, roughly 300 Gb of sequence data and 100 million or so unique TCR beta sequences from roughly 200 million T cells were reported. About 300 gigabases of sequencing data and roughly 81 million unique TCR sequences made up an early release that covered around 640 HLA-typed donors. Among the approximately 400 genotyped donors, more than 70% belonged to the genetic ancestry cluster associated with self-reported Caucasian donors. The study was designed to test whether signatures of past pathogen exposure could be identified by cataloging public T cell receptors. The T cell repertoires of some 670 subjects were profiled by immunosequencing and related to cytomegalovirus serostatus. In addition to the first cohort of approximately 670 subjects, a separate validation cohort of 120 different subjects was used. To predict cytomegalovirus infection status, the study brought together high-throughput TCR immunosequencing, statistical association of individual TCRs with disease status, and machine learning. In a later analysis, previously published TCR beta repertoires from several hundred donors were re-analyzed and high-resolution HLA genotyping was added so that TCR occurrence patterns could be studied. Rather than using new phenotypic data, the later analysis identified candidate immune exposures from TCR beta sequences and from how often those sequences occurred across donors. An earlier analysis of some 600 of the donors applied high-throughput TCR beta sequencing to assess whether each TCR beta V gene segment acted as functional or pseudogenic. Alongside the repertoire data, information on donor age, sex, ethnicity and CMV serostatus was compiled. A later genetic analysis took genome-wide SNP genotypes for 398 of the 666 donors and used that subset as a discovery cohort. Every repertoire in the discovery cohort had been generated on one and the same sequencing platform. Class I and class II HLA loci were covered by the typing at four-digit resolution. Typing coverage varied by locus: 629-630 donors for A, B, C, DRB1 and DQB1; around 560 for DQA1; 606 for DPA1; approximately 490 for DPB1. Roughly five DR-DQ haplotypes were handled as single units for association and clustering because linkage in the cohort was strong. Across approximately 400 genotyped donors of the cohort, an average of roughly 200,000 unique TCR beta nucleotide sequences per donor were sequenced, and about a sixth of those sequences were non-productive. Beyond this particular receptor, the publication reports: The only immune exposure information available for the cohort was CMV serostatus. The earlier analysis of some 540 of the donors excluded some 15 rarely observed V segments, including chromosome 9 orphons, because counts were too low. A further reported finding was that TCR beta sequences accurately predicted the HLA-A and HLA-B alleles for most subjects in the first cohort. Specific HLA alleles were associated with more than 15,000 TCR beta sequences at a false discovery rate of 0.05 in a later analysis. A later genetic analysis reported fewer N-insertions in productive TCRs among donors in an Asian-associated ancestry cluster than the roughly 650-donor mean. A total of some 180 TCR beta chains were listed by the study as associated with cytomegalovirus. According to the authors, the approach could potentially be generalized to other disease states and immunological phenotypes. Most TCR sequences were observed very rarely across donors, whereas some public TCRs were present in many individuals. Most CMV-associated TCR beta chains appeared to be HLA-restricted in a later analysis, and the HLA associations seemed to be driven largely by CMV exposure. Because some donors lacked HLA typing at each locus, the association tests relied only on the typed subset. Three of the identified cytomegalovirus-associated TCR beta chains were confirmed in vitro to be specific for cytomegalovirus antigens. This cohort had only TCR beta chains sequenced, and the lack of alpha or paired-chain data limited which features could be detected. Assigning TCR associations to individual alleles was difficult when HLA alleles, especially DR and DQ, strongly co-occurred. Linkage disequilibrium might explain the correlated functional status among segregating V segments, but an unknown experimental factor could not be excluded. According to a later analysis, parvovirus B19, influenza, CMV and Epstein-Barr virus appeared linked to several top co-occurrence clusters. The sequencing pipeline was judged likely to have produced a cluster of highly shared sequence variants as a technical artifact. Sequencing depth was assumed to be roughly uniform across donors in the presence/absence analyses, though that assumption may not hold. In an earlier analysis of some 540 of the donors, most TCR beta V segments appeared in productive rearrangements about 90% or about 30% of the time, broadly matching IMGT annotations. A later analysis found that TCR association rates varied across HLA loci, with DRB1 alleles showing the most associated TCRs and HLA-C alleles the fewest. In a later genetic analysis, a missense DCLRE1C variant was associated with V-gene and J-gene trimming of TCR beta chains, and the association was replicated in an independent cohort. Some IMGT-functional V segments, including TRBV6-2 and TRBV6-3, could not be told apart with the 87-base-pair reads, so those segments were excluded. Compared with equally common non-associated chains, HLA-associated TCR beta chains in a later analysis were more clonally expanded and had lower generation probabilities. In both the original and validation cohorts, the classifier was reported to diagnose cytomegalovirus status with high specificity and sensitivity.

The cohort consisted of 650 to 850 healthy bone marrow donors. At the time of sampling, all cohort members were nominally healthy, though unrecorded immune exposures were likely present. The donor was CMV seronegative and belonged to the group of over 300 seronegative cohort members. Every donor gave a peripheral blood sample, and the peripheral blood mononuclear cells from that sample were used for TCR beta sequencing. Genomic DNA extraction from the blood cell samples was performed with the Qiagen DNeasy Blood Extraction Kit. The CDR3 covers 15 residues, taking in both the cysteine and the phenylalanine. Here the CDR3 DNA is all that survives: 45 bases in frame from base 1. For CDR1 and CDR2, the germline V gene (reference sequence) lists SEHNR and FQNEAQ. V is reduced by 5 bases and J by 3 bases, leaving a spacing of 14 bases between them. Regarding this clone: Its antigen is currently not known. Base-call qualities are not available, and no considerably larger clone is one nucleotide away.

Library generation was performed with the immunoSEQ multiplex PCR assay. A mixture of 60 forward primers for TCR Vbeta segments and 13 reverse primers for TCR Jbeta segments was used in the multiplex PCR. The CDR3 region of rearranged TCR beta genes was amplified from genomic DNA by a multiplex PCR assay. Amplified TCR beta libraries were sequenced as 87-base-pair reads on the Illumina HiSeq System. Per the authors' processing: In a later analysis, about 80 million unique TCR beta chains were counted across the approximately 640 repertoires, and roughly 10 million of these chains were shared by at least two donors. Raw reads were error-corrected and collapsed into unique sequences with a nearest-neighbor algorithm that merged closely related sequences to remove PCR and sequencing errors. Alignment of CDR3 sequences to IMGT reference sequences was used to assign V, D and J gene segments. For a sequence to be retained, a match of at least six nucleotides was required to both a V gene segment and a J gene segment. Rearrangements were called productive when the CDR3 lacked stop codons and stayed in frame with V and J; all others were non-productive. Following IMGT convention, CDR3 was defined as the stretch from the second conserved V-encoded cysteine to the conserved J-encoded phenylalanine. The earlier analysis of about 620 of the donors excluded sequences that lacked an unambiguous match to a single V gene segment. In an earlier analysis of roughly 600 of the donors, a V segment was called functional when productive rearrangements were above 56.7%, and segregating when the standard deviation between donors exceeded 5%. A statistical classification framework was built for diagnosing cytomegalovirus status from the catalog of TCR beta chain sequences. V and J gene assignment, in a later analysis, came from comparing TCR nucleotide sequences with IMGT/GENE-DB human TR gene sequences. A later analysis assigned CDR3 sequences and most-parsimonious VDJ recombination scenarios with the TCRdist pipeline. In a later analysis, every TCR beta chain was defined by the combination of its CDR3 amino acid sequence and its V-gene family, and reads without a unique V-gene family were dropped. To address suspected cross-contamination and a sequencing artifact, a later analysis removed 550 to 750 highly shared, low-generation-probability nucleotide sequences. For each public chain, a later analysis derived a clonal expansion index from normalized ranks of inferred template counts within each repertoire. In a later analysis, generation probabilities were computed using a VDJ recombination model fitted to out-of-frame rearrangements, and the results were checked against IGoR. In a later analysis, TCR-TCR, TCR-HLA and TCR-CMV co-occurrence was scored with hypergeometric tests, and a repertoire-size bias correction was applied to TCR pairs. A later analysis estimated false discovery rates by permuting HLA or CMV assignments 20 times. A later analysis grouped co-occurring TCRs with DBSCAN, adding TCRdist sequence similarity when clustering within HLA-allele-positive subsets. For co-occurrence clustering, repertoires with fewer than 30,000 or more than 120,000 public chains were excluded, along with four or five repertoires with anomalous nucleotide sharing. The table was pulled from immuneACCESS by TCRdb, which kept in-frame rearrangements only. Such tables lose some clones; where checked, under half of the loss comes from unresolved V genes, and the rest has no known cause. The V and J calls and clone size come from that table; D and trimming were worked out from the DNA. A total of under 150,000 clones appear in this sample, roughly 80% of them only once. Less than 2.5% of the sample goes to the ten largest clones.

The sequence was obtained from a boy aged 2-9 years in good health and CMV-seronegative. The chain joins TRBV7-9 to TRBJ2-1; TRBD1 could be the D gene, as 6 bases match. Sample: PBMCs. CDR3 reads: CASSPRTEYYNEQFF. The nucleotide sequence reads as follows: TGTGCCAGCAGCCCCCGGACAGAATACTACAATGAGCAGTTCTTC.